These T cell receptor beta chains were read from a single sample in a study of tumor and adjacent non-tumor tissue in lung cancer. TCRdb reprocessed the multiplex PCR reads with MiXCR, giving one entry per CDR3 protein. The table has about 90,000 distinct CDR3 sequences, roughly 77% seen once. Sequencing input: distant non-tumor lung tissue. All receptors come from a woman between 50 and 59 years old with non-small cell lung cancer. Both conserved end residues are part of each CDR3. A D gene is named only where the DNA matches it firmly. Expanded clones get a size class; other rows say once, few or many, or leave the size out.

NA,NA,TRBV29-1,TRBJ2-7,TGCAGCGGTCTAGCGTCTCGTGACCACGAGCAGTATTTC,CSGLASRDHEQYF
many,NA,TRBV20-1,TRBJ2-4,TGCAGTGCTTCAGAGCTCTCAGAAGCAGCAAGAGGGGTCATTCAGTACTTC,CSASELSEAARGVIQYF
NA,TRBD2,TRBV5-1,TRBJ2-7,TGCGCCAGCAACTTCGGACTAGCGGGGGATCTTCCCTTCTACGAGCAGTACTTC,CASNFGLAGDLPFYEQYF
NA,TRBD1,TRBV6-5,TRBJ2-1,TGTGCCAGCTCAGGGGGTAACAGCTACAATGAGCAGTTCTTC,CASSGGNSYNEQFF
NA,NA,TRBV11-2,TRBJ1-1,TGCGCCAGCAGCTTGCTAATGCTCGTAACTGAAGCTTTCTTT,CASSLLMLVTEAFF
few,TRBD2,TRBV6-6,TRBJ2-3,TGTGCCAGCACCACGGGAGGGCCGATAGATACTCAGTATTTC,CASTTGGPIDTQYF
NA,TRBD1,TRBV10-2,TRBJ2-7,TGCGTCAGTGCGGGACAGGGACCCTACAAGCAGTACTTC,CVSAGQGPYKQYF
NA,TRBD1,TRBV12-3/TRBV12-4,TRBJ1-4,TGTGCCAGCAGTCCCACAGGGGGCTGGAAATTGTTTTTT,CASSPTGGWKLFF
NA,NA,TRBV4-2,TRBJ1-5,TGTGCGAGCAGCCAAGACATCACTAGCAATCAGCCCCGGCATTTT,CASSQDITSNQPRHF
NA,NA,TRBV12-3/TRBV12-4,TRBJ2-3,TGTGTCAGCAGTATCAGTCAGGGTCCAGATACGCAGTATTTT,CVSSISQGPDTQYF
once,NA,TRBV12-3/TRBV12-4,TRBJ2-1,TGTGCCATCAGCTCCCCGGGACGGGGATCTAATGAACAGTTCTTC,CAISSPGRGSNEQFF
NA,TRBD1,TRBV6-1,TRBJ2-7,TGTGCAAGCAGTGAAATAGGAACAGGGGTGCGGGAGCAGTACTTC,CASSEIGTGVREQYF
many,TRBD2,TRBV11-2,TRBJ2-7,TGTGCCAGCAGTCCTAGCGGGACCAACTACGAGCAGTACTTC,CASSPSGTNYEQYF
NA,NA,TRBV1,TRBJ2-2,TGCACCAGCAGTCCCAGCGAGAATCGCACCGGGGAGCTGTTTTTT,CTSSPSENRTGELFF
NA,NA,TRBV7-9,TRBJ2-3,TGTGCCAGCAGCCGTCCTGGCAGACCCCCCACAGATACGCAGTATTTT,CASSRPGRPPTDTQYF
NA,NA,TRBV4-2,TRBJ1-2,TGTGCAAGCGGCCAAGAATTGACAATGGGGGGCTACACCTTC,CASGQELTMGGYTF
NA,NA,TRBV5-1,TRBJ2-6,TGCGCCAGCAGCTTGGGGGTGTTGGGCAGGGCTACTGGGGCCAACGTCCTGACTTTC,CASSLGVLGRATGANVLTF
many,NA,TRBV25-1,TRBJ1-6,TGTGCCAGCAGTGACGGAGGAAGGGGGTATAATTCACCCCTCCACTTT,CASSDGGRGYNSPLHF
medium-sized,NA,TRBV11-2,TRBJ1-2,TGTGCCACTGGACCCGGGGAAGACTATGGCTACACCTTC,CATGPGEDYGYTF
many,TRBD1,TRBV6-6,TRBJ1-1,TGTGCCAGCAGTCTCCGACAGGGATTGAGCACTGAAGCTTTCTTC,CASSLRQGLSTEAFF
NA,NA,TRBV7-3,TRBJ2-3,TGTGACAGCAGCTTATCGAGGGAGGAGCGGCCCACAGATACGCAGTATTTT,CDSSLSREERPTDTQYF
NA,NA,TRBV6-2/TRBV6-3,TRBJ2-7,TGTGCCAGCGGCATGAGGAAGGAGCAGTACTTC,CASGMRKEQYF
NA,NA,TRBV14,TRBJ2-7,TGTGGCAGCAGTTTCGGGACATGGATAACCTACGAGCAGTACTTC,CGSSFGTWITYEQYF
NA,NA,TRBV29-1,TRBJ1-1,TGCAGCGCCAGCATGATGAAGACTGAAGCTTTCTTT,CSASMMKTEAFF
many,NA,TRBV28,TRBJ2-5,TGTGCCAGCAGTCCCCCCGGCCAGCAAGAGACCCAGTACTTC,CASSPPGQQETQYF
NA,NA,TRBV6-5,TRBJ1-3,TGTGCCAGCAGTTACCGTTACACTGGTGGAAACACCATACATTTT,CASSYRYTGGNTIHF
medium-sized,NA,TRBV6-5,TRBJ2-7,TGTGCCAGCAAATGGGATCGGGATCCTTCCTACGAGCAGTACTTC,CASKWDRDPSYEQYF
NA,NA,TRBV12-3/TRBV12-4,TRBJ2-1,TGTGCCAGCATTTCCCCGGGACGGGGATCTAATGGACAGTTCTTC,CASISPGRGSNGQFF
NA,NA,TRBV5-4,TRBJ2-5,TGTGCCAGCAGCCCTGTCGTGGGGGAGGAGACCCAGTACTTC,CASSPVVGEETQYF
NA,NA,TRBV12-3/TRBV12-4,TRBJ2-1,TGTGCCAGCAGTTTAGAGCTAGCGAACTACAATGAGCAGTTCTTC,CASSLELANYNEQFF
NA,TRBD2,TRBV10-3,TRBJ2-2,TGTGCCACTAGTGCGTTAGCGGGGGACTCGAGGAAAAGGGAGCTGTTTTTT,CATSALAGDSRKRELFF
NA,TRBD1,TRBV11-2,TRBJ2-7,TGTGCCAGGAGCACCGGGACAGGGCGCACCTATAAGCAGTATTTC,CARSTGTGRTYKQYF
few,TRBD2,TRBV7-9,TRBJ2-7,TGTGCCAGCAGCTGGGTGGGACTAGCAGACTCCTACGAGCAGTACTTC,CASSWVGLADSYEQYF
NA,TRBD1,TRBV12-3/TRBV12-4,TRBJ2-7,TGTGCCAGCAGGGGACAGGCCTACGAGGAATACTTT,CASRGQAYEEYF
NA,TRBD2,TRBV6-2/TRBV6-3,TRBJ2-7,TGTGCCAACAATATCGGACTGGCGGGAGTAGCCGAGCAGTACTTC,CANNIGLAGVAEQYF
NA,NA,TRBV11-2,TRBJ1-2,TGTGCCAGCAGCTCGCGACACGGGGGGGGCTGTGGCTACACCTTC,CASSSRHGGGCGYTF
many,NA,TRBV5-4,TRBJ2-1,TGTGCCAGCACGAACCGAGGACTTAGCAATGAGCAGTTCTTC,CASTNRGLSNEQFF
medium-sized,TRBD2,TRBV20-1,TRBJ2-7,TGCAGTGCTAGGGGAGGGAGGTCTCACTACTACGAGCAGTACTTC,CSARGGRSHYYEQYF
NA,NA,TRBV11-2,TRBJ2-7,TGTGCCAGCAGCTTAGGGGCTTACGAGCTGTGTTTC,CASSLGAYELCF
NA,NA,TRBV4-2,TRBJ2-3,TGTGCCAGTAGCCAAGAGACAGGCAACATGGATACGCAGTATTTT,CASSQETGNMDTQYF
NA,NA,TRBV29-1,TRBJ1-1,TGCAGCGTTAAGAGGGACCAGGGACAAATGAACACTAAAGCTTTCTTT,CSVKRDQGQMNTKAFF
NA,NA,TRBV10-2,TRBJ1-2,TGCGCCAGCATTGCCAGTCTCTATGGCTACACCTTC,CASIASLYGYTF